This T cell receptor (beta chain) came from a study of glioma-infiltrating T cells after dendritic cell vaccination. Fresh-frozen tumor tissue and more than two years of survival data were available for all. Isocitrate dehydrogenase mutation was absent in all glioblastoma patients. The CDR3 has 20 amino acids. Germline trimming cut 4 bases from V and 0 bases from J; bases unmatched to any gene: 16. Germline CDR1 MNHEY, CDR2 SMNVEV (reference sequence). Some clones are missing from TCRdb's copy, which holds only in-frame ones; the method was immunoSEQ multiplex PCR. The table has about 92,000 clones, around 86% seen once. The study's findings and limits: Few patients contributed both blood and tumor specimens. TCR clonality showed no direct relationship with survival.

The sample holds one count of this clone. The target antigen is unknown. The specimen comprised blood, sampled before dendritic cell vaccination. The chain links TRBV27 to TRBJ2-3, with 10 bases fitting TRBD2. This sequence originates from a human donor with glioblastoma. The CDR3 here is CASSSTSLSGGKTSTDTQYF. The CDR3, as DNA: TGTGCCAGCAGTTCTACTTCCCTTAGCGGGGGGAAAACTAGCACAGATACGCAGTATTTT.